The 31 T cell receptor beta chains presented below share a single source sample, sequenced in a study of blood T cell repertoires in COVID-19. Assay: immunoSEQ multiplex PCR; the TCRdb copy retains only in-frame clones and omits some. Of approximately 260,000 clones listed, about 89% are singletons. The sequenced sample was PBMCs or T cells enriched from blood (not recorded which). The receptors derive from a woman under 30 who had recovered from COVID-19.

The rearrangement links TRBV18 to TRBJ2-5, with D unclear. The V gene's germline CDR1 is KGHSH and CDR2 LQKENI. Trimming took off 3 bases at V and 4 bases at J, with 15 bases between the two ends. CDR3 length: 15 amino acids. CDR3 in DNA: TGTGCCAGCTCACCTTCCTCTACTCTCACAGAGACCCAGTACTTC. Residues: CASSPSSTLTETQYF.

The chain is built from TRBV5-1 and TRBJ1-4; D is undetermined. Trimming cost V 0 bases and J 8 bases, with 8 bases left between them. This CDR3 comprises 13 residues. CDR1 SGHRS and CDR2 YFSETQ come from the germline V gene. The CDR3 bases are TGCGCCAGCAGCTTGGTGGCAGGCGAAAAACTGTTTTTT. It specifies CASSLVAGEKLFF. The variable domain in full, completed from reference TRBV5-1 and TRBJ1-4, reads KAGVTQTPRYLIKTRGQQVTLSCSPISGHRSVSWYQQTPGQGLQFLFEYFSETQRNKGNFPGRFSGRQFSNSRSEMNVSTLELGDSALYLCASSLVAGEKLFFGSGTQLSVL.

The V and J genes are TRBV5-4 and TRBJ1-2; 11 bases align to TRBD1. After removal of 4 bases from V and 8 bases from J, the junction contained 13 bases not matched to a gene. Germline V CDR1 and CDR2: SGHNT, YYREEE (reference sequence). This CDR3 has 16 amino acids. The CDR3 DNA sequence: TGTGCCAGCAGCCCGATCGGGACAGGGGGAGTCTGGGGCTACACCTTC. This gives the protein CASSPIGTGGVWGYTF.

The chain recombines TRBV28 with TRBJ2-5, with 8 nucleotides matching TRBD1. The J segment lost 4 bases and the V segment lost 3 bases, leaving 4 bases of the junction unmatched. The CDR3 totals 14 residues. Per the germline V gene, CDR1 is MDHEN and CDR2 is SYDVKM. The DNA for the CDR3 is TGTGCCAGCAGTTTCGCGGACAGGGTAGAGACCCAGTACTTC. This sequence encodes CASSFADRVETQYF.

Here the CDR3 DNA reads TGTGCCAGCAGCTTAGACGGGCGGGGGGGCAGAAATGAGCAGTTCTTC. Amino acids: CASSLDGRGGRNEQFF. The rearrangement uses TRBV11-2 and TRBJ2-1; the match to TRBD2 covers 9 bases. This CDR3 spans 16 amino acids. Germline-derived CDR1 and CDR2 are SGHAT and FQNNGV. The trim removed 0 bases at V and 7 bases at J, leaving 7 bases unmatched.

V gene TRBV4-1 combines with J gene TRBJ1-2; 9 nucleotides match TRBD1. The CDR3 has 21 amino acids. V shed 2 bases and J 3 bases; nucleotides not matched to a gene: 22. Germline CDR1 is MGHRA and CDR2 is YSYEKL. The DNA for the CDR3 is TGCGCCAGCAGCCAAAACCGGAACCCCTCACAGGGGGCCTTATACGACTATGGCTACACCTTC. It yields the protein CASSQNRNPSQGALYDYGYTF.

The V call is TRBV7-9, the J call TRBJ1-2, with D perhaps TRBD1 (5 bases). Germline V gene sequence: CDR1 SEHNR, CDR2 FQNEAQ (reference sequence). V lost 5 bases and J 6 bases, leaving 13 bases between the germline ends. This CDR3 region has 13 residues. CDR3 bases: TGTGCCAGCAGCCCATCCAGGGTGAATGGCTACACCTTC. Protein product: CASSPSRVNGYTF.

The V gene is TRBV5-4, the J gene TRBJ2-3, with 12 bases that match TRBD2. The ends lost 2 bases at V and 3 bases at J; junction bases unmatched: 7. This CDR3 region has 17 residues. Germline values: CDR1 SGHNT, CDR2 YYREEE (reference sequence). The CDR3 is CASSLGLAGGLTDTQYF. CDR3 bases: TGTGCCAGCAGCTTAGGGCTAGCGGGGGGGCTGACAGATACGCAGTATTTT.

The chain couples TRBV19 to TRBJ2-3; D might be TRBD1 (5 bases). CDR1 is LNHDA and CDR2 is SQIVND in the germline V gene (reference sequence). The CDR3 contains 14 residues. The ends were cut back, 3 bases at V and 4 bases at J, with 11 bases in the middle. The CDR3 here is CASSMGYRSDTQYF. Here the CDR3 DNA reads TGTGCCAGTAGTATGGGGTACAGGTCAGATACGCAGTATTTT.

A note on this clone: The same CDR3 also results from other DNA sequences found in this sample. The chain is built from TRBV18 and TRBJ1-2; 10 positions agree with TRBD1. CDR3 length: 13 residues. Germline V lookup: CDR1 KGHSH, CDR2 LQKENI. Germline trimming cut 3 bases from V and 6 bases from J; bases unmatched to any gene: 1. The CDR3 sequence is CASSPGQGNGYTF. CDR3 nucleotide sequence: TGTGCCAGCTCACCGGGACAGGGGAATGGCTACACCTTC.

CDR3 coding DNA: TGTGCCACCTTCGCGATGCCCCAGCATTTT. It yields the protein CATFAMPQHF. The rearrangement links TRBV24-1 to TRBJ1-5, with D unresolved. The CDR3 spans 10 residues. Germline V gene lookup returns CDR1 KGHDR and CDR2 SFDVKD. Trimming took 9 bases from V and 9 from J, leaving 8 bases between them.

The V gene is TRBV28, the J gene TRBJ2-7, with 7 bases matching TRBD1. The CDR3 covers 13 residues. Germline lookup yields CDR1 MDHEN and CDR2 SYDVKM. Trimming at V came to 5 bases and at J to 4 bases, leaving 5 bases not matched to a gene. This CDR3 reads CASSVGTEYEQYF. The CDR3 DNA follows: TGTGCCAGCAGTGTGGGGACAGAATACGAGCAGTACTTC.

The chain carries TRBV19 and TRBJ2-6, with D perhaps matching TRBD1 (5 bases). Germline V gene data show CDR1 as LNHDA and CDR2 as SQIVND (reference sequence). The CDR3 consists of 19 residues. The V end was cut by 4 bases, the J end by 0 bases, with 19 bases between. The CDR3 bases are TGTGCCAGTAGTAACGCCGACAGACTGACTTTCTCTGGGGCCAACGTCCTGACTTTC. Residues: CASSNADRLTFSGANVLTF.

The CDR3 sequence: CASSFGTGAYEQYF. Here the CDR3 DNA reads TGCGCCAGCAGCTTCGGGACAGGGGCCTACGAGCAGTACTTC. The chain couples TRBV4-1 to TRBJ2-7; 10 bases agree with TRBD1. Germline V CDR1 and CDR2: MGHRA, YSYEKL. V dropped 5 bases and J dropped 2; count of bases not matched to a gene: 3. This CDR3 spans 14 amino acids.

Concerning this clone: At one end the junction does not follow the germline gene, possibly because of a read error. The chain joins TRBV7-7 to TRBJ2-6; tentatively, D is TRBD1 (6 bases). CDR1 is SSHAT, CDR2 FNYEAQ, per germline (reference sequence). The CDR3 length is 15 residues. The CDR3 coding sequence is TGTGCTAGCAGCTTATCAGGGGCCGGGGCCAACGTCCTGACTTTC. As protein: CASSLSGAGANVLTF.

The chain joins TRBV19 to TRBJ2-1; no clear D gene. Germline V CDR1 and CDR2: LNHDA, SQIVND (reference sequence). V lost 3 bases and J lost 7, with 13 bases in between. There are 14 residues in the CDR3. The CDR3 protein is CASSIPGSWNEQFF. In nucleotides, the CDR3 is TGTGCCAGTAGTATTCCGGGTTCGTGGAATGAGCAGTTCTTC.

The rearrangement uses TRBV5-1 and TRBJ1-1; 8 positions match TRBD1. Germline assignment: CDR1 SGHRS and CDR2 YFSETQ. V lost 4 bases to trimming and J lost 0 bases; unmatched junction nucleotides: 11. There are 17 residues in the CDR3. The DNA of the CDR3 is TGCGCCAGCAGCCCGACAGGGGCTTCGGACCTGAACACTGAAGCTTTCTTT. This translates into CASSPTGASDLNTEAFF.

The rearrangement joins TRBV7-2 to TRBJ1-2; 9 bases align to TRBD1. V gave up 5 bases and J gave up 7 bases; unmatched junction bases: 5. CDR1 is SGHTA, CDR2 FQGNSA, per germline. The CDR3 runs to 13 residues. The CDR3 reads CASSLGQGFGYTF. The CDR3 nucleotides read TGTGCCAGCAGCCTTGGACAGGGGTTTGGCTACACCTTC.

This clone was counted only a few times. The V call is TRBV18, the J call TRBJ1-2; 8 bases agree with TRBD1. This CDR3 contains 13 residues. With V trimmed by 3 bases and J by 4 bases, 1 base remained unmatched. Germline CDR1 reads KGHSH; CDR2 reads LQKENI. The CDR3 sequence is CASSPDRVYGYTF. CDR3 nucleotide sequence: TGTGCCAGCTCACCGGACAGGGTCTATGGCTACACCTTC.

This chain joins TRBV7-8 and TRBJ1-5; no clear D gene. The CDR3 runs to 14 residues. Germline loops: CDR1 SGHVS, CDR2 FQNEAQ. The V and J ends lost 1 base and 2 bases respectively, with 6 bases between them. CDR3 residues: CASSLGSGNQPQHF. In DNA form, the CDR3 reads TGTGCCAGCAGCTTAGGTTCCGGCAATCAGCCCCAGCATTTT.

The chain has TRBV2 and TRBJ1-2, with a weak D call TRBD1 (5 bases). The CDR3 is made up of 14 amino acids. Trimming shortened V by 4 bases and J by 8 bases, and 17 bases separated the two germline ends. CDR1 and CDR2 (germline): SNHLY, FYNNEI. The chain's CDR3 is CASSAGGNSVGYTF. The CDR3, as DNA: TGTGCCAGCAGTGCGGGGGGGAATTCGGTAGGCTACACCTTC.

This clone came up once. V gene TRBV25-1 combines with J gene TRBJ1-2; D remains unclear. The CDR3 runs 11 residues. Trimming removed 4 bases from V and 6 bases from J, with 6 bases in between. The germline gives CDR1 MGHDK, CDR2 SYGVNS. The CDR3 is CASSVPDGYTF. CDR3 coding DNA: TGTGCCAGCAGTGTCCCTGATGGCTACACCTTC.

This chain joins TRBV7-2 and TRBJ2-3; the D gene is possibly TRBD2 (6 bases). This CDR3 is built from 14 residues. Trimming took 1 base from V and 4 from J, leaving 9 bases between them. Germline V lookup: CDR1 SGHTA, CDR2 FQGNSA. The CDR3: CASSLVSSADTQYF. The CDR3 bases are TGTGCCAGCAGCTTAGTATCTAGCGCAGATACGCAGTATTTT.

This clone was found once. The rearrangement joins TRBV6-5 to TRBJ1-1, with D maybe TRBD1 (6 bases). The germline gives CDR1 MNHEY, CDR2 SVGAGI. CDR3 length equals 15 residues. V lost 6 bases and J 4 bases, leaving 18 bases between the germline ends. This CDR3 is CASRQPGHQLTEAFF. The CDR3 DNA is TGTGCCAGCAGACAACCGGGACACCAACTCACTGAAGCTTTCTTT.

This sequence joins TRBV28 and TRBJ2-5; D might be TRBD1 (5 bases). V lost 6 bases, J lost 4 bases, and 15 bases lay in between. Germline CDR1 reads MDHEN; CDR2 reads SYDVKM. The CDR3 length is 14 residues. The CDR3 is CASRQQGRVETQYF. In DNA, the CDR3 is TGTGCCAGCAGACAGCAGGGCCGGGTAGAGACCCAGTACTTC.

The chain has TRBV10-2 and TRBJ2-7; TRBD2 might be the D (6 bases). Germline-derived CDR1 and CDR2 are WSHSY and SAAADI. V shed 6 bases and J shed 3 bases, with 18 bases lying between them. The CDR3 is 15 residues long. The CDR3 DNA sequence: TGCGCCAGCAGAGGCGGGACGTACGGAGGCTACGAGCAGTACTTC. It is translated as CASRGGTYGGYEQYF.

This clone was detected once. The J gene is TRBJ1-2, the V gene TRBV7-9; perhaps TRBD1 as D (5 bases). Deletions cut 6 bases from V and 8 bases from J, with 19 bases between. CDR3 length: 14 amino acids. CDR1 and CDR2 from the germline V gene are SEHNR and FQNEAQ (reference sequence). This CDR3 reads CASSRQNTGKGYTF. The DNA for the CDR3 is TGTGCCAGCAGTCGCCAAAATACAGGAAAGGGCTACACCTTC. The whole variable domain, filled in from reference TRBV7-9 and TRBJ1-2, reads DTGVSQNPRHKITKRGQNVTFRCDPISEHNRLYWYRQTLGQGPEFLTYFQNEAQLEKSRLLSDRFSAERPKGSFSTLEIQRTEQGDSAMYLCASSRQNTGKGYTFGSGTRLTVV.

V is TRBV2 and J is TRBJ2-3; 11 bases are a match to TRBD2. Trimming took 5 bases from V and 4 from J; bases not matched to a gene: 5. This CDR3 is 15 amino acids long. The V gene's germline CDR1 is SNHLY and CDR2 FYNNEI. The CDR3 is CASSPGTSGSDTQYF. The CDR3 nucleotides are TGTGCCAGCAGTCCCGGGACTAGCGGTTCAGATACGCAGTATTTT. The variable domain in full, with the rest retrieved from reference TRBV2 and TRBJ2-3, is EPEVTQTPSHQVTQMGQEVILRCVPISNHLYFYWYRQILGQKVEFLVSFYNNEISEKSEIFDDQFSVERPDGSNFTLKIRSTKLEDSAMYFCASSPGTSGSDTQYFGPGTRLTVL.

This chain links TRBV6-5 with TRBJ2-7; TRBD1 is a possible D gene (6 bases). The CDR3 is 13 residues long. V dropped 5 bases and J dropped 1 base, with 9 bases sitting between them. Looked up from germline, CDR1 is MNHEY and CDR2 is SVGAGI. CDR3 in DNA: TGTGCCAGCAGTATTGGACAGTCCTACGAGCAGTACTTC. Translated: CASSIGQSYEQYF.

The J gene is TRBJ2-3, the V gene TRBV6-5; D call uncertain. Trimming shortened V by 7 bases and J by 6 bases, and 8 bases separated the two germline ends. This CDR3 spans 11 amino acids. CDR1 and CDR2 from the germline V gene are MNHEY and SVGAGI. CDR3: CASNRGDTQYF. The CDR3, as DNA: TGTGCCAGCAACCGAGGCGATACGCAGTATTTT.

J is TRBJ1-2 and V is TRBV3-1 (or the pseudogene TRBV3-2); 10 bases are shared with TRBD1. The CDR3 runs to 18 residues. After removal of 3 bases from V and 5 bases from J, the junction contained 15 bases not matched to a gene. Germline CDR1 LGHDT, CDR2 YNNKEL (reference sequence). The CDR3 loop reads CASSHFRDRGVGGYGYTF. The CDR3 nucleotides are TGTGCCAGCAGCCACTTCCGGGACAGGGGAGTCGGGGGATATGGCTACACCTTC.